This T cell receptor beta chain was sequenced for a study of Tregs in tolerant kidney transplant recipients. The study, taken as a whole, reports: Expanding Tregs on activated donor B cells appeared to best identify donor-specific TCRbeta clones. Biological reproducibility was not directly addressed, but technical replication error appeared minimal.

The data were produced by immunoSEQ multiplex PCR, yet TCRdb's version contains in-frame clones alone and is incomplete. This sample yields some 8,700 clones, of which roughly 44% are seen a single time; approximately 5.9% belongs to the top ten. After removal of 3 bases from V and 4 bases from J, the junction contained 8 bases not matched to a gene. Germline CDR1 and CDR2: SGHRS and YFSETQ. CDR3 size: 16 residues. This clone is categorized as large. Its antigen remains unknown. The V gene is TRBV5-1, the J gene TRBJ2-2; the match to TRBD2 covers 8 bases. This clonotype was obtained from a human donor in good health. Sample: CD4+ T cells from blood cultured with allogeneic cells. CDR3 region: CASSSRGGLGTGELFF. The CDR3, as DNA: TGCGCCAGCAGCTCTCGGGGGGGCCTCGGCACCGGGGAGCTGTTTTTT.